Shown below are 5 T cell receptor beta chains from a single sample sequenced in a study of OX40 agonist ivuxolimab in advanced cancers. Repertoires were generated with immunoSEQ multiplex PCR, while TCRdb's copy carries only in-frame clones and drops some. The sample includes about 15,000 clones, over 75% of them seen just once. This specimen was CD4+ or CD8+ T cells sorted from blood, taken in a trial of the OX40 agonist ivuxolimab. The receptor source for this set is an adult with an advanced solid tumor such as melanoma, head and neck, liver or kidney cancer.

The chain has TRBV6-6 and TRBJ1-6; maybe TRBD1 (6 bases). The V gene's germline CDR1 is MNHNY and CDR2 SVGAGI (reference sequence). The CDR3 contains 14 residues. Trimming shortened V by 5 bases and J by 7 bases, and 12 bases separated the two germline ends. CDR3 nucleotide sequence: TGTGCCAGCAGTACCGGAGGGGGAAATTCACCCCTCCACTTT. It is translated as CASSTGGGNSPLHF.

The CDR3 DNA follows: TGTGCCAGCAGCGAGGGACAGGGGTTCGGTGTAGCCAATGAGCAGTTCTTC. Translating gives CASSEGQGFGVANEQFF. This chain links TRBV14 with TRBJ2-1; 10 bases agree with TRBD1. The length of the CDR3 is 17 residues. The germline gives CDR1 SGHDN, CDR2 FVKESK. The V gene end was trimmed by 5 bases and the J gene end by 6 bases; junction bases not matched to a gene: 13.

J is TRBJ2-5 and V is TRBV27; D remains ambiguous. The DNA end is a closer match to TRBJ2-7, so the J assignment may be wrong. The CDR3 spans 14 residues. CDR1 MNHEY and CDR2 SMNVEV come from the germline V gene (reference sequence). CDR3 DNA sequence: TGTGCCAGCAGTTCTGGGTACCTTCCGGGCGAGCAGTACTTC. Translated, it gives CASSSGYLPGEQYF.

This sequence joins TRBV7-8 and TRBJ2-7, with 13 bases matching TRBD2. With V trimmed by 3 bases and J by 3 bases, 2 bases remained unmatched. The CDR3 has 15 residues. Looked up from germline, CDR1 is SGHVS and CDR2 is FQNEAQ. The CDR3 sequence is CASSFRTSGGYEQYF. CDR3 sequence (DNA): TGTGCCAGCAGCTTCAGGACTAGCGGGGGCTACGAGCAGTACTTC.

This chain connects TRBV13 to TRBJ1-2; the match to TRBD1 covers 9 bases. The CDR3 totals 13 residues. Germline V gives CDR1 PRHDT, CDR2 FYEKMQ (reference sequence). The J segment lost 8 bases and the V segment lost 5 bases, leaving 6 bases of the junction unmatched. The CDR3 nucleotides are TGTGCCAGCAGCGAAGACAGGGGGAAGGGCTACACCTTC. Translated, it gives CASSEDRGKGYTF. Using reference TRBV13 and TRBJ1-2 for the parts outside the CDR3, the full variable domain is AAGVIQSPRHLIKEKRETATLKCYPIPRHDTVYWYQQGPGQDPQFLISFYEKMQSDKGSIPDRFSAQQFSDYHSELNMSSLELGDSALYFCASSEDRGKGYTFGSGTRLTVV.